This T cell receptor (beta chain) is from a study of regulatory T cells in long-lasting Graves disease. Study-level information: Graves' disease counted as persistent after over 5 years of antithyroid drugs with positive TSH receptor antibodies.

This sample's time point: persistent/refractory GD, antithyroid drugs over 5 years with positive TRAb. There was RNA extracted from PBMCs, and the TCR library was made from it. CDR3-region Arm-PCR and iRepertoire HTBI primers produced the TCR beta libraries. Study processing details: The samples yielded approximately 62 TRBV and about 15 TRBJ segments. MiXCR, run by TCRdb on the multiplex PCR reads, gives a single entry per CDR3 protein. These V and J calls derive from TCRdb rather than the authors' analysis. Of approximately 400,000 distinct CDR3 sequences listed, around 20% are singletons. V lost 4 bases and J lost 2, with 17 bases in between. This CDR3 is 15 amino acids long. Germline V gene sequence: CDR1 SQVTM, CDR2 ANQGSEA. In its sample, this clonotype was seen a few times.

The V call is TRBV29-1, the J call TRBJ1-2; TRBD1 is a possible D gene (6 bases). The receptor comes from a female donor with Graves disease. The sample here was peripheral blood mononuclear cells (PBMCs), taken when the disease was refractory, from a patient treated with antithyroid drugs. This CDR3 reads CSVATGTSSNYGYTF. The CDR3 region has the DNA TGCAGCGTTGCTACCGGGACAAGCTCAAACTATGGCTACACCTTC.